The source of this T cell receptor (beta chain) is a study of blood T cell repertoires in COVID-19 (dated by TCRdb to between 2020 and 2021). Broadly, across the study: The collaborator samples originated in the United States, Italy and Spain and spanned the acute and convalescent phases of COVID-19. Where available, HLA class I and class II types were obtained from metadata supplied by the sample provider rather than from assay-based typing. The repertoires were released in a freely available public database intended as a resource for research on the immune response to SARS-CoV-2. The material from the prospective study consisted of cDNA or gDNA derived from T cells, B-cell-depleted T cells, or PBMCs. The dataset comprised deeply sampled blood TCRbeta repertoires from subjects exposed to, actively infected with, or recovered from COVID-19. Samples were obtained from the ongoing ImmuneRACE study (first 160 participants) and from about 1,300 subjects provided by 6 global collaborators. The sample metadata nearly always contained a de-identified subject ID, COVID-19 status, age in years and sex.

The junction shows trimming of 8 bases on V and 5 bases on J, and the gene matches do not reach 8 bases of it. The germline V gene supplies CDR1 MDHEN and CDR2 SYDVKM. The CDR3 contains 15 residues, cysteine and phenylalanine counted. Only the CDR3 region is kept as DNA, spanning 45 bases read in frame from base 1. For this clone: The antigen this receptor binds is unknown. It has no much larger one-base neighbor in the sample; base qualities were not kept.

Broader findings and caveats from the paper: How much clinical and demographic metadata was included differed by source and by participant, and the metadata was provided uncurated.

The collaborating institutions used their own protocols to collect whole blood in K2EDTA tubes. For TCRbeta analysis, collaborators shipped samples as frozen whole blood, isolated PBMCs, or DNA extracted from either of those sample types. TCRbeta CDR3 regions were amplified from genomic DNA by means of the immunoSEQ Assay, a bias-controlled multiplex PCR. The paper's processing steps were these. The number of nucleated cells in each sample was estimated by amplification of reference gene primers within the assay. To quantify the absolute abundance of each unique TCRbeta CDR3 rearrangement, sequence reads were collapsed and filtered. For each sample, productive Simpson clonality was calculated by taking the square root of Simpson's diversity index across productive rearrangements. Sourced from immuneACCESS, this table was stored by TCRdb with only in-frame sequences that have V and J called. A share of the clones is absent; for the studies checked, an unresolved V gene accounts for under half, and the remainder has no known explanation. The V and J calls and clone size come from that table; D and trimming were worked out from the DNA. The sample profile shows around 170,000 clones; roughly 80% of them were found once. The ten largest account for around 6.1% of the sample.

The source is a woman in her 40s with acute or convalescent COVID-19. Recombination linked TRBV28 to TRBJ1-5; TRBD1 agrees with 11 junctional bases. The specimen was peripheral blood. The CDR3 region: CASRRTGGIYQPQHF. The DNA reads as follows: TGTGCCAGCCGAAGGACAGGGGGCATCTATCAGCCCCAGCATTTT.